This T cell receptor (beta chain) was recovered during a study of T-cell memory formation after mild COVID-19. Each CDR3 protein gets one entry after TCRdb re-called the 5' RACE reads with MiXCR. The table includes tens of thousands of distinct CDR3 sequences, roughly 6.6% detected once. Germline CDR1 LGHDT, CDR2 YNNKEL (reference sequence). The germline V and J ends were trimmed by 1 base and 4 bases, with 10 bases remaining between them. This CDR3 region has 14 residues. This clonotype came up many times. Source material: PBMCs or a T cell subset sorted from them (not recorded which). The gene calls are TRBV3-1 and TRBJ1-1; no clear D gene. This receptor was obtained from an adult who had mild COVID-19 (a few samples of this study predate the infection). Cell type and time point are not known. CDR3 region: CASSQVSGRTEAFF. CDR3 coding DNA: TGTGCCAGCAGCCAAGTTTCCGGACGCACTGAAGCTTTCTTT. Combining the CDR3 with reference TRBV3-1 and TRBJ1-1 gives the whole variable domain DTAVSQTPKYLVTQMGNDKSIKCEQNLGHDTMYWYKQDSKKFLKIMFSYNNKELIINETVPNRFSPKSPDKAHLNLHINSLELGDSAVYFCASSQVSGRTEAFFGQGTRLTVV.